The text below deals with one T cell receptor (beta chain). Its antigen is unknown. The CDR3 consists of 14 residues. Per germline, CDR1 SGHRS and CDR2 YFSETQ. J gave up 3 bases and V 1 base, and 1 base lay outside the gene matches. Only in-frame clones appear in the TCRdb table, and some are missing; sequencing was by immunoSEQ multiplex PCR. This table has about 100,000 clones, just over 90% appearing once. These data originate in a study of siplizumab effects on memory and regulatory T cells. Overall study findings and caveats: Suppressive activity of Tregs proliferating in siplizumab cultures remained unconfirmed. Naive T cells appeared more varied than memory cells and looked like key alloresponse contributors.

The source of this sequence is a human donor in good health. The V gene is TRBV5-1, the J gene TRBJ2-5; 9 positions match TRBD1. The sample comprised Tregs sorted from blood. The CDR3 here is CASSLRDREETQYF. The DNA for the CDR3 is TGCGCCAGCAGCTTGAGGGACAGGGAAGAGACCCAGTACTTC.